The 5 T cell receptor beta chains listed next were all sequenced from one sample in a study of beta chain features in type 1 diabetes (dated by TCRdb to the late 2010s). Library creation used the immunoSEQ multiplex PCR assay. The entire isolated RNA was reverse transcribed using the High Capacity cDNA Reverse Transcription Kit, and thus expressed TCRB transcripts were sequenced. TCRdb provides this immuneACCESS table in a form limited to in-frame rearrangements. Some clones are lacking; in checked studies, under half of them reflect an unresolved V gene, and why the rest are absent is not known. For this sample there are 130,000 or so clones; around a tenth appear just once. Around 0.63% of the sample lies in the top ten. Sequencing was carried out using central memory CD4+ T cells from blood. The source is a man aged 18 to 35 in good health.

This clone was detected many times. DNA for the CDR3: TGTGCCAGCAGCTTAGCGCCAGGGGGAAAAAACATTCAGTACTTC. Protein sequence: CASSLAPGGKNIQYF. The J gene is TRBJ2-4, the V gene TRBV7-2, with 7 nucleotides matching TRBD1. Unmatched junction bases numbered 3, after V lost 0 bases and J lost 4 bases. CDR1 and CDR2 from the germline V gene are SGHTA and FQGNSA. The CDR3 covers 15 residues.

This sequence joins TRBV9 and TRBJ1-6; D might be TRBD1 (6 bases). CDR1 SGDLS and CDR2 YYNGEE come from the germline V gene. The CDR3 is made up of 15 amino acids. V lost 3 bases and J lost 9, with 16 bases in between. The DNA of the CDR3 is TGTGCCAGCAGCGGCCAACAGGGTGTCGGTTCACCCCTCCACTTT. Encoded protein: CASSGQQGVGSPLHF.

This clone was seen more than once but under ten times. The chain joins TRBV5-6 to TRBJ2-4; maybe TRBD2 (5 bases). The CDR3 length is 13 residues. Germline V gives CDR1 SGHDT, CDR2 YYEEEE. Trimming pared 3 bases from V and 5 bases from J, leaving 9 bases between. The CDR3 DNA sequence: TGTGCCAGCAGCTGGGGAGCGCAAAACATTCAGTACTTC. Its translation is CASSWGAQNIQYF.

This clone came up many times. The chain has TRBV7-2 and TRBJ2-5; 7 nucleotides line up with TRBD1. Trimming at V came to 5 bases and at J to 4 bases, leaving 7 bases not matched to a gene. The CDR3 extends over 14 amino acids. Germline CDR1 reads SGHTA; CDR2 reads FQGNSA. CDR3 in DNA: TGTGCCAGCAGCCAAAGGGGGCGCTCAGAGACCCAGTACTTC. As protein: CASSQRGRSETQYF.

This clone was counted only a few times. This chain uses TRBV30 with TRBJ1-5, with D unclear. V was pared by 1 base and J by 6 bases, with 10 bases between. The CDR3 spans 13 residues. Germline CDR1 is GTSNPN and CDR2 is SVGIG (reference sequence). CDR3 protein: CAWSGEGGQPQHF. In DNA, the CDR3 is TGTGCCTGGAGTGGAGAGGGTGGTCAGCCCCAGCATTTT.